These 14 T cell receptor beta chains came from one sample sequenced in a study of molecular identifiers for immune sequencing clone quantification (dated by TCRdb to between 2017 and 2018). Library preparation employed PCR. The run used an Illumina HiSeq 4000. The public reads were quality trimmed at Q25 with fastp and then assembled into clones with MiXCR by TCRdb, keeping productive beta chains. Rows with a matching CDR3 protein are joined into one entry that keeps the most common DNA and genes. For this sample the table gives about 640,000 distinct CDR3 sequences, of which about 20% were detected only once. Clones ranked in the top ten supply roughly 0.9% of the sample. Source material: naive CD8+ T cells from blood, with Jurkat cell RNA spiked in. The cell subset or site label here, explained by the study, means: FACS-sorted CD8+CD4-CCR7+CD45RA+ naive T cells. All receptors come from a human donor in good health. Some libraries in this study had Jurkat cell RNA spiked in.

This clonotype was counted many times. The rearrangement uses TRBV12-3 or TRBV12-4 and TRBJ2-3, with D perhaps TRBD1 (6 bases). There are 15 residues in the CDR3. V shed 6 bases and J shed 1 base, with 14 bases lying between them. The DNA of the CDR3 is TGTGCCAGCAGCAAACTGGCAGGGGGCACAGATACGCAGTATTTT. This translates into CASSKLAGGTDTQYF.

At least ten counts were recorded for this clonotype. The V gene is TRBV5-1, the J gene TRBJ2-7, with TRBD2 matching over 12 bases. V shed 3 bases, J shed 6 bases, and the junction held 4 bases outside the gene matches. Per germline, CDR1 SGHRS and CDR2 YFSETQ. The CDR3 runs 14 residues. The CDR3 reads CASSWTSGNPEQYF. The CDR3 region has the DNA TGCGCCAGCAGCTGGACTAGCGGGAACCCCGAGCAGTACTTC.

The chain joins TRBV4-3 to TRBJ2-2; no reliable D call. Germline loops: CDR1 LGHNA, CDR2 YSLEER. The ends were cut back, 5 bases at V and 7 bases at J, with 14 bases in the middle. The CDR3 length is 14 residues. The CDR3 loop is CASSGRLWGGELFF. In DNA, the CDR3 is TGCGCCAGCAGCGGCCGGCTATGGGGCGGGGAGCTGTTTTTT.

This clonotype was found many times. The chain is built from TRBV5-4 and TRBJ2-2; weak D call: TRBD2 (5 bases). Trimming took off 3 bases at V and 2 bases at J, with 11 bases between the two ends. Germline V gene sequence: CDR1 SGHNT, CDR2 YYREEE (reference sequence). The length of the CDR3 is 15 residues. This chain's CDR3 is CASSWGEDNTGELFF. The CDR3 nucleotides read TGTGCCAGCAGCTGGGGAGAGGATAACACCGGGGAGCTGTTTTTT.

In its sample, this clonotype was seen once. The chain combines TRBV4-1 with TRBJ2-1; the match to TRBD2 covers 8 bases. CDR1 is MGHRA and CDR2 is YSYEKL in the germline V gene. This CDR3 is 14 amino acids long. V lost 4 bases, J lost 7 bases, and 6 bases stayed unmatched. The CDR3 DNA reads as TGCGCCAGCAGCCCCCGGGGGGGGGTAAATGAGCAGTTCTTC. Protein product: CASSPRGGVNEQFF.

The sample holds many counts of this clonotype. The gene calls are TRBV12-3 or TRBV12-4 and TRBJ2-3; 8 bases are a match to TRBD2. The junction had 10 bases not matched to a gene; V was cut back by 5 bases and J by 6 bases. There are 15 residues in the CDR3. The CDR3 DNA is TGTGCCAGCAGTGCCAGCTGGCGGGGGGATGATACGCAGTATTTT. Translated: CASSASWRGDDTQYF.

This rearrangement joins TRBV6-2 or TRBV6-3 to TRBJ2-1, with 10 bases identical to TRBD2. CDR3 length equals 16 residues. Germline values: CDR1 MNHEY, CDR2 SVGEGT. The V gene end was trimmed by 0 bases and the J gene end by 4 bases; junction bases not matched to a gene: 3. The CDR3 reads CASSYSPSGGYNEQFF. The CDR3 nucleotides are TGTGCCAGCAGTTACTCACCTAGCGGGGGATACAATGAGCAGTTCTTC.

This clonotype was observed many times. J is TRBJ2-2 and V is TRBV11-2, with 10 bases lining up with TRBD2. V lost 2 bases and J lost 4; bases outside the gene matches: 7. The V gene's germline CDR1 is SGHAT and CDR2 FQNNGV. This CDR3 has 17 amino acids. The CDR3 nucleotides are TGTGCCAGCAGCTTAAGAGTCCTAGCGGGGGTCACCGGGGAGCTGTTTTTT. It encodes CASSLRVLAGVTGELFF. The full variable domain, completed using reference TRBV11-2 and TRBJ2-2, is EAGVAQSPRYKIIEKRQSVAFWCNPISGHATLYWYQQILGQGPKLLIQFQNNGVVDDSQLPKDRFSAERLKGVDSTLKIQPAKLEDSAVYLCASSLRVLAGVTGELFFGEGSRLTVL.

To note about this clonotype: A much more abundant neighbour one base away suggests this may be a read error. The chain has TRBV4-3 and TRBJ2-3; a weak D match, TRBD2 (6 bases). The CDR3 covers 15 residues. CDR1 is LGHNA, CDR2 YSLEER, per germline. This CDR3 reads CTSSQYPGLQDTQYF. The CDR3 DNA sequence: TGCACCAGCAGCCAATACCCGGGACTCCAGGATACGCAGTATTTT.

V usage is TRBV4-3 and J usage is TRBJ2-1; tentative D call: TRBD2 (5 bases). V lost 1 base to trimming and J lost 8 bases, with 15 bases between them. Looked up from germline, CDR1 is LGHNA and CDR2 is YSLEER. The CDR3 runs 15 residues. CDR3 bases: TGCGCCAGCAGCCAAGGACTAACCGAGATCGATGAGCAGTTCTTC. This gives the protein CASSQGLTEIDEQFF.

Concerning this clonotype itself: A single base separates this from a much larger clone, so it may be a read error. Lacking the conserved final phenylalanine or tryptophan, this CDR3 likely reflects a read error. This rearrangement joins TRBV7-9 to TRBJ2-7; 7 bases are shared with TRBD1. CDR1 and CDR2 (germline): SEHNR, FQNEAQ (reference sequence). The CDR3 extends over 14 amino acids. V was pared by 5 bases and J by 3 bases, with 7 bases of the junction left unmatched. CDR3 nucleotide sequence: TGTGCCAGCAGCCGACCGGGACAGATCTACGAGCAGTACCTC. It yields the protein CASSRPGQIYEQYL.

The chain employs TRBV24-1 and TRBJ2-1, with 13 bases matching TRBD2. CDR3 length: 16 residues. From germline, CDR1 is KGHDR and CDR2 SFDVKD. J lost 7 bases, V lost 4 bases, and 6 bases had no gene match. The CDR3 reads CATSEGTSGVRNEQFF. CDR3 DNA: TGTGCCACCAGTGAAGGGACTAGCGGGGTGAGGAATGAGCAGTTCTTC.

The chain combines TRBV24-1 with TRBJ2-3; TRBD1 matches at 8 bases. This CDR3 is built from 16 residues. CDR1 KGHDR and CDR2 SFDVKD come from the germline V gene. J was trimmed by 2 bases and V by 5 bases; bases with no gene match: 8. CDR3: CATSGGQGFVTDTQYF. DNA of the CDR3: TGTGCCACCAGTGGCGGACAGGGTTTTGTCACAGATACGCAGTATTTT.

This clonotype has at least ten counts. The genes are TRBV7-2 and TRBJ2-7, with TRBD2 matching over 7 bases. Germline loops: CDR1 SGHTA, CDR2 FQGNSA. J lost 2 bases, V lost 5 bases, and 9 bases had no gene match. The CDR3 has 15 amino acids. The CDR3 reads CASSIVAGGTYEQYF. Written as DNA, the CDR3 is TGTGCCAGCAGCATCGTAGCGGGCGGTACCTACGAGCAGTACTTC.